This T cell receptor beta chain was captured by sequencing in a study of T cell changes during pregnancy in multiple sclerosis. Trimming stripped 4 bases from V and 3 bases from J, with 18 bases between. The CDR3 runs to 15 residues. From germline, CDR1 is GTSNPN and CDR2 SVGIG (reference sequence). Only in-frame clones appear in the TCRdb table, and some are missing; sequencing was by immunoSEQ multiplex PCR. Of under 110,000 clones in the sample, approximately 90% were seen once. The genes are TRBV30 and TRBJ1-1; unclear D gene. This clonotype originated in a female donor with multiple sclerosis, enrolled in a pregnancy study. The source was peripheral blood, collected after pregnancy. The CDR3 is CAWTGDPLRDTEAFF. The CDR3 nucleotides read TGTGCCTGGACGGGAGACCCCCTGCGGGACACTGAAGCTTTCTTT. Full variable domain (remainder filled in from reference TRBV30 and TRBJ1-1): SQTIHQWPATLVQPVGSPLSLECTVEGTSNPNLYWYRQAAGRGLQLLFYSVGIGQISSEVPQNLSASRPQDRQFILSSKKLLLSDSGFYLCAWTGDPLRDTEAFFGQGTRLTVV.